Listed below are T cell receptor beta chains from one sample, sequenced in a study of shared clonotypes between healthy human individuals. Using immunoSEQ multiplex PCR, the repertoire was profiled, and TCRdb retains in-frame clones only, with some absent. The repertoire has roughly 2.5 million clones, just over 90% of them found once; the top ten carry over 0.12%. Sequencing used naive CD4+ T cells sorted from blood. These receptor sequences come from a man aged 18 to 30 in good health. Both conserved end residues are part of each CDR3. Fields, in order: D gene, J gene, clone size, V gene, CDR3 DNA, CDR3 protein. The D gene is left open where the match is weak. Rows give clone size only sometimes, using once, few, many, or a class for an expanded clone.

.,TRBJ2-7,.,TRBV5-1,TGCGCCAGCAGCTTGGGCGGACAGCACTCCTACGAGCAGTACTTC,CASSLGGQHSYEQYF
.,TRBJ2-7,.,TRBV29-1,TGCAGCGTTCTAGACAGCAAATTGACCTACGAGCAGTACTTC,CSVLDSKLTYEQYF
.,TRBJ1-3,.,TRBV7-8,TGTGCCAGCAGCCCTCTGATACTTACCTCTGGGGGCACCATATATTTT,CASSPLILTSGGTIYF
.,TRBJ1-2,.,TRBV6-6,TGTGCCAGCAGTTTCCTCGAAGTGGATGACTATGGCTACACCTTC,CASSFLEVDDYGYTF
TRBD1,TRBJ1-2,.,TRBV2,TGTGCCAGCCGCGGGACAGCATATGGCTACACCTTC,CASRGTAYGYTF
.,TRBJ2-1,.,TRBV10-3,TGTGCCATCAGTGAGTCGCCAGGGCAGATCGATGAGCAGTTCTTC,CAISESPGQIDEQFF
.,TRBJ2-7,.,TRBV6-5,TGTGCCAGCAGTTACTCCAAACCCGGGGGAGCGTACGAGCAGTACTTC,CASSYSKPGGAYEQYF
TRBD2,TRBJ2-6,once,TRBV7-8,TGTGCCAGCAGCTTCGGACTAGCCGACGTCCTGACTTTC,CASSFGLADVLTF
TRBD1,TRBJ1-1,few,TRBV10-3,TGTGCCATCACTCCGGGACAGAAGAACACTGAAGCTTTCTTT,CAITPGQKNTEAFF
.,TRBJ2-3,.,TRBV5-4,TGTGCCAGCAGCTCAACCCCCACGGGAACTAGCACAGATACGCAGTATTTT,CASSSTPTGTSTDTQYF
.,TRBJ2-2,.,TRBV9,TGTGCCAGCAGCGCGGAACAGCTAAACACCGGGGAGCTGTTTTTT,CASSAEQLNTGELFF
.,TRBJ1-4,.,TRBV7-9,TGCGCCAGCAGCCAAGTTTTCACGGGGAATGAAAAACTGTTTTTT,CASSQVFTGNEKLFF
TRBD1,TRBJ1-5,.,TRBV19,TGTGCCAGTAGTATTCTTAGGGGGCATCAGCCCCAGCATTTT,CASSILRGHQPQHF
.,TRBJ2-5,.,TRBV7-2,TGTGCCAGCAGCTTAGCAGGGGGAAGGGAGACCCAGTACTTC,CASSLAGGRETQYF
TRBD1,TRBJ1-2,once,TRBV7-9,TGTGCCAGCAGTCCCCGGACAGGGGGAATGGCTGGCTACACCTTC,CASSPRTGGMAGYTF
.,TRBJ2-7,.,TRBV19,TGTGCCAGTAGTATAGCGGGCAGCCCCTACGAGCAGTACTTC,CASSIAGSPYEQYF
.,TRBJ1-4,.,TRBV30,TGTGCCTGGAGCCCGGGGGGAACGGGTGAAAAACTGTTTTTT,CAWSPGGTGEKLFF
.,TRBJ2-1,few,TRBV6-5,TGTGCCAGCAGCCAATACAATGAGCAGTTCTTC,CASSQYNEQFF
.,TRBJ1-2,.,TRBV10-3,TGTGCCATCTCGGGGGACAACTATGGCTACACCTTC,CAISGDNYGYTF
TRBD1,TRBJ2-2,once,TRBV18,TGTGCCAGCTCACCACCAGGTTTCGGCAGGGGGAGTACCGGGGAGCTGTTTTTT,CASSPPGFGRGSTGELFF
.,TRBJ1-6,once,TRBV6-5,TGTGCCAGCAGTCCGAGCTCCTATAATTCACCCCTCCACTTT,CASSPSSYNSPLHF
.,TRBJ2-7,.,TRBV18,TGTGCCAGCTCACCACTGGGCGGCTACGAGCAGTACTTC,CASSPLGGYEQYF
.,TRBJ1-5,once,TRBV19,TGTGCCAGTAGTATCTCGGGGGGTAGCAATCAGCCCCAGCATTTT,CASSISGGSNQPQHF
TRBD1,TRBJ1-3,.,TRBV6-6,TGTGCCAGCAGTCCTCGGGACAGGGGATTAGACACCATATATTTT,CASSPRDRGLDTIYF
TRBD2,TRBJ2-7,.,TRBV19,TGTGCCAGTAGTATCCCGGGACTAGCGGCTTACGAGCAGTACTTC,CASSIPGLAAYEQYF
.,TRBJ1-6,.,TRBV7-9,TGTGCCAGCAGCCACTGGGGTACTGAGGACTATAATTCACCCCTCCACTTT,CASSHWGTEDYNSPLHF
.,TRBJ1-1,.,TRBV19,TGTGCCAGTAGCTCCGCCAGGGCCACTGAAGCTTTCTTT,CASSSARATEAFF
.,TRBJ2-2,.,TRBV30,TGTGCCTGGAATAGGGAGAGTCCCGGGGAGCTGTTTTTT,CAWNRESPGELFF
TRBD2,TRBJ2-7,.,TRBV7-9,TGTGCCAGCAGCTTGGCGGGAGTGCCCGAGCAGTACTTC,CASSLAGVPEQYF
TRBD2,TRBJ2-7,.,TRBV11-2,TGTGCCAGCAGCTTTACTAGCGGATCCTACGAGCAGTACTTC,CASSFTSGSYEQYF
.,TRBJ1-1,.,TRBV6-6,TGTGCCAGCAGTTACGTCATGAACACTGAAGCTTTCTTT,CASSYVMNTEAFF
.,TRBJ1-4,.,TRBV5-1,TGCGCCAGCAGCCCAGATTACCCAACTAATGAAAAACTGTTTTTT,CASSPDYPTNEKLFF
TRBD2,TRBJ2-2,.,TRBV19,TGTGCCAGTGGAGATCTAGCGGCCGGGGAGCTGTTTTTT,CASGDLAAGELFF
.,TRBJ1-4,once,TRBV10-3,TGTGCCATCAGTGGTGGGCCAACTAATGAAAAACTGTTTTTT,CAISGGPTNEKLFF
TRBD1,TRBJ2-3,.,TRBV9,TGTGCCAGCAGCTCACGGACAGGGGGCACAGATACGCAGTATTTT,CASSSRTGGTDTQYF
.,TRBJ2-1,.,TRBV29-1,TGCAGCGTTGAAAAGGGTTACAATGAGCAGTTCTTC,CSVEKGYNEQFF